Below are 31 T cell receptor beta chains sequenced from a single sample in a study of long-term antiretroviral therapy in people with HIV. With survey level as its setting, the immunoSEQ assay was v3.0. Clones were sequenced by immunoSEQ multiplex PCR, and TCRdb holds only the in-frame ones, with some missing. The sample holds 26,000 or so clones; around four fifths are singletons and the top ten take about 10%. Sequenced material: unsorted PBMCs, taken 0.8 years before starting antiretroviral therapy. The receptors here all came from a man between 18 and 29 years old with HIV.

There are a few counts of this clone. The chain has TRBV7-9 and TRBJ2-1, with a tentative D call TRBD1 (6 bases). This CDR3 comprises 13 residues. V lost 2 bases to trimming and J lost 5 bases, with 7 bases between them. The germline V gene encodes CDR1 SEHNR and CDR2 FQNEAQ (reference sequence). The CDR3 coding sequence is TGTGCCAGCAGCTTAACAGGGAACAATGAGCAGTTCTTC. The encoded protein is CASSLTGNNEQFF.

Only one count was recorded for this clone. The gene calls are TRBV10-3 and TRBJ2-2, with 10 nucleotides matching TRBD2. The CDR3 runs 16 residues. Germline CDR1 and CDR2: ENHRY and SYGVKD. Unmatched junction bases numbered 10, after V lost 10 bases and J lost 2 bases. The CDR3 loop reads CATGIERGGNTGELFF. CDR3 bases: TGTGCCACCGGAATTGAGCGGGGGGGCAACACCGGGGAGCTGTTTTTT.

This sequence joins TRBV25-1 and TRBJ2-4; 8 nucleotides align to TRBD2. The CDR3 covers 15 residues. Germline CDR1 reads MGHDK; CDR2 reads SYGVNS. The ends lost 0 bases at V and 6 bases at J; junction bases unmatched: 4. CDR3 DNA sequence: TGTGCCAGCAGTGAATATTCTAGCGGGTTAAACATTCAGTACTTC. Encoded protein: CASSEYSSGLNIQYF.

The chain uses TRBV7-2 and TRBJ1-2; tentative D call: TRBD1 (5 bases). Germline V lookup: CDR1 SGHTA, CDR2 FQGNSA. CDR3 size: 17 residues. V lost 0 bases to trimming and J lost 2 bases, with 16 bases between them. CDR3 coding DNA: TGTGCCAGCAGCTTAGCCCAACGAGGGGTTGGGAACTATGGCTACACCTTC. It is translated as CASSLAQRGVGNYGYTF. The whole variable domain, remainder taken from reference TRBV7-2 and TRBJ1-2, is GAGVSQSPSNKVTEKGKDVELRCDPISGHTALYWYRQSLGQGLEFLIYFQGNSAPDKSGLPSDRFSAERTGGSVSTLTIQRTQQEDSAVYLCASSLAQRGVGNYGYTFGSGTRLTVV.

The V call is TRBV7-2, the J call TRBJ2-7, with TRBD2 matching over 12 bases. Per the germline V gene, CDR1 is SGHTA and CDR2 is FQGNSA. V trimming: 6 bases; J trimming: 6 bases; junction bases outside the gene matches: 6. The CDR3 consists of 14 residues. DNA of the CDR3: TGTGCCAGCAGGACTAGCGGGAGTTCCGGCGAGCAGTACTTC. It is translated as CASRTSGSSGEQYF.

The chain carries TRBV13 and TRBJ1-2; 10 bases are a match to TRBD1. CDR3 length equals 13 residues. V shed 5 bases, J shed 6 bases, and the junction held 3 bases outside the gene matches. In germline, CDR1 is PRHDT, CDR2 FYEKMQ (reference sequence). In nucleotides, the CDR3 is TGTGCCAGCAGCCAAGGGACAGGGGATGGCTACACCTTC. This codes for CASSQGTGDGYTF.

The V gene is TRBV4-3, the J gene TRBJ2-1, with a weak D call TRBD2 (6 bases). Germline V lookup: CDR1 LGHNA, CDR2 YSLEER. There are 19 residues in the CDR3. The ends were cut back, 0 bases at V and 5 bases at J, with 23 bases in the middle. The CDR3 loop reads CASSQDLWFLGGGDNEQFF. The CDR3 DNA sequence: TGCGCCAGCAGCCAAGACTTATGGTTCCTTGGGGGAGGAGACAATGAGCAGTTCTTC.

The chain is built from TRBV7-9 and TRBJ2-3; TRBD2 matches 8 bases. V shed 5 bases and J 1 base; nucleotides not matched to a gene: 8. The CDR3 covers 16 residues. Germline CDR1 reads SEHNR; CDR2 reads FQNEAQ (reference sequence). The DNA for the CDR3 is TGTGCCAGCAGCCCTACGAGCGGGAGTGGCACAGATACGCAGTATTTT. Amino acid sequence: CASSPTSGSGTDTQYF.

This sequence joins TRBV9 and TRBJ1-2; TRBD1 matches 7 bases. The length of the CDR3 is 14 residues. V dropped 6 bases and J dropped 6; count of bases not matched to a gene: 11. Germline assignment: CDR1 SGDLS and CDR2 YYNGEE. The CDR3 DNA follows: TGTGCCAGCAACGGGAGAGGGGGCGCGGATGGCTACACCTTC. It encodes CASNGRGGADGYTF.

The chain joins TRBV30 to TRBJ2-7, with D possibly matching TRBD1 (7 bases). Trimming took off 2 bases at V and 3 bases at J, with 17 bases between the two ends. The CDR3 runs 15 residues. CDR1 and CDR2 from the germline V gene are GTSNPN and SVGIG (reference sequence). The chain's CDR3 is CAWSRGTVLGYEQYF. The CDR3, as DNA: TGTGCCTGGAGTCGGGGGACAGTGTTGGGCTACGAGCAGTACTTC. The full variable domain, in which reference TRBV30 and TRBJ2-7 provide the parts outside the CDR3, is SQTIHQWPATLVQPVGSPLSLECTVEGTSNPNLYWYRQAAGRGLQLLFYSVGIGQISSEVPQNLSASRPQDRQFILSSKKLLLSDSGFYLCAWSRGTVLGYEQYFGPGTRLTVT.

J is TRBJ2-1 and V is TRBV2; D might be TRBD1 or TRBD2, each matching 5 bases. Germline CDR1 reads SNHLY; CDR2 reads FYNNEI. With 2 bases removed from V and 0 bases from J, the gap between germline ends came to 8 bases. The CDR3 runs to 15 residues. The CDR3 region is CASSEMGDSYNEQFF. CDR3 DNA sequence: TGTGCCAGCAGTGAAATGGGGGACTCCTACAATGAGCAGTTCTTC.

The chain carries TRBV13 and TRBJ2-1; D is perhaps TRBD2 (7 bases). Per the germline V gene, CDR1 is PRHDT and CDR2 is FYEKMQ (reference sequence). Trimming took off 4 bases at V and 11 bases at J, with 12 bases between the two ends. This CDR3 comprises 12 residues. The CDR3: CASSSGGTQQFF. The CDR3 DNA reads TGTGCCAGCAGCTCCGGGGGGACACAGCAGTTCTTC.

The rearrangement joins TRBV29-1 to TRBJ2-7; 7 bases fit TRBD1. CDR1 and CDR2 (germline): SQVTM, ANQGSEA. The CDR3 totals 11 residues. The V and J ends lost 6 bases and 6 bases, in that order; junction bases with no gene match: 5. The CDR3 loop reads CSVETGTEQYF. Here the CDR3 DNA reads TGCAGCGTGGAGACAGGGACCGAGCAGTACTTC.

The chain employs TRBV19 and TRBJ2-6, with no clear D. This CDR3 has 14 residues. V lost 6 bases and J lost 0, with 6 bases in between. CDR1 LNHDA and CDR2 SQIVND come from the germline V gene (reference sequence). CDR3 DNA: TGTGCCAGTAGCCATGACTCTGGGGCCAACGTCCTGACTTTC. Its translation: CASSHDSGANVLTF.

The chain combines TRBV6-5 with TRBJ2-7; D ambiguous. This CDR3 is 14 amino acids long. CDR1 is MNHEY and CDR2 is SVGAGI in the germline V gene. The V end lost 0 bases, the J end lost 4 bases, and 10 bases lay between the germline ends. As DNA, the CDR3 is TGTGCCAGCAGTTACTCGAGCCGAGTTTACGAGCAGTACTTC. This encodes CASSYSSRVYEQYF.

This chain uses TRBV7-8 with TRBJ1-5, with TRBD1 matching 9 bases. This CDR3 spans 16 amino acids. Germline V gene data show CDR1 as SGHVS and CDR2 as FQNEAQ. V lost 5 bases, J lost 0 bases, and 5 bases stayed unmatched. The CDR3 nucleotides are TGTGCCAGCAGCGCCCCGGGACAGGGTAGCAATCAGCCCCAGCATTTT. This sequence encodes CASSAPGQGSNQPQHF.

V usage is TRBV21-1 and J usage is TRBJ1-5. TRBV21-1 is deemed a pseudogene. The CDR3 has 15 residues. As DNA, the CDR3 is TGTGCCAGCAGCAAAGCGCGGGGAGGCGGGCAGCCCCAGCATTTT. This translates into CASSKARGGGQPQHF.

The rearrangement links TRBV16 to TRBJ1-2; D gene unclear. Trimming left V 4 bases short and J 0 bases short, with 12 bases between. Germline V gene sequence: CDR1 KGHSY, CDR2 FQNENV. The CDR3 is 15 amino acids. The CDR3 loop reads CASSRRRWANYGYTF. As DNA, the CDR3 is TGTGCCAGCAGCCGCAGGAGGTGGGCTAACTATGGCTACACCTTC.

V is TRBV7-2 and J is TRBJ2-1, with TRBD2 matching 9 bases. The CDR3 extends over 14 amino acids. The ends lost 3 bases at V and 8 bases at J; junction bases unmatched: 5. CDR1 and CDR2 (germline): SGHTA, FQGNSA. The CDR3 coding sequence is TGTGCCAGCAGCTTGACTAGCGGTGCTCATGAGCAGTTCTTC. It specifies CASSLTSGAHEQFF. Filled out from reference TRBV7-2 and TRBJ2-1, the complete variable domain reads GAGVSQSPSNKVTEKGKDVELRCDPISGHTALYWYRQSLGQGLEFLIYFQGNSAPDKSGLPSDRFSAERTGGSVSTLTIQRTQQEDSAVYLCASSLTSGAHEQFFGPGTRLTVL.

The gene calls are TRBV11-3 and TRBJ1-1; tentatively, D is TRBD1 (6 bases). CDR3 size: 12 residues. The germline CDR1 and CDR2 sequences are SGHNT and YENEEA. Between the trimmed V and J ends, which lost 5 bases and 4 bases, there was a span of 8 bases. The CDR3 loop reads CASSQGGTEAFF. For the CDR3, the DNA is TGTGCCAGCAGCCAAGGGGGCACTGAAGCTTTCTTT. The full variable domain, in which reference TRBV11-3 and TRBJ1-1 provide the parts outside the CDR3, is EAGVVQSPRYKIIEKKQPVAFWCNPISGHNTLYWYLQNLGQGPELLIRYENEEAVDDSQLPKDRFSAERLKGVDSTLKIQPAELGDSAVYLCASSQGGTEAFFGQGTRLTVV.

The count of this clone is one. V and J are TRBV11-2 and TRBJ1-4, with 7 positions matching TRBD1. Germline CDR1 and CDR2: SGHAT and FQNNGV. The CDR3 totals 15 residues. The V gene end was trimmed by 5 bases and the J gene end by 6 bases; junction bases not matched to a gene: 9. DNA for the CDR3: TGTGCCAGCAGCCAACAGGGGACTAAGGATGAAAAACTGTTTTTT. The encoded protein is CASSQQGTKDEKLFF.

The chain combines TRBV11-2 with TRBJ2-2; 8 positions match TRBD1. Per germline, CDR1 SGHAT and CDR2 FQNNGV. Trimming removed 2 bases from V and 3 bases from J; junction bases left unmatched: 5. There are 16 residues in the CDR3. The CDR3 protein is CASSLFAGGDTGELFF. The CDR3 coding sequence is TGTGCCAGCAGCTTATTTGCAGGGGGCGACACCGGGGAGCTGTTTTTT.

This clone has a handful of counts. The V and J genes are TRBV2 and TRBJ1-2, with no clear D. Deletions cut 8 bases from V and 8 bases from J, with 12 bases between. Germline lookup yields CDR1 SNHLY and CDR2 FYNNEI. The CDR3 consists of 11 residues. The CDR3 sequence: CASRGVQGYTF. CDR3 nucleotides: TGTGCCAGCCGGGGAGTACAGGGCTACACCTTC.

CDR3 amino acids: CASSFPLSAGVTSGANVLTF. CDR3 nucleotides: TGTGCCAGCAGCTTTCCTCTGTCAGCGGGGGTTACCTCTGGGGCCAACGTCCTGACTTTC. The chain combines TRBV7-8 with TRBJ2-6; 8 bases agree with TRBD2. After removal of 3 bases from V and 0 bases from J, the junction contained 13 bases not matched to a gene. CDR1 is SGHVS, CDR2 FQNEAQ, per germline. The CDR3 extends over 20 amino acids.

The chain links TRBV5-6 to TRBJ1-3; 7 bases fit TRBD1. The germline V gene encodes CDR1 SGHDT and CDR2 YYEEEE. The CDR3 has 14 amino acids. The trim removed 2 bases at V and 4 bases at J, leaving 3 bases unmatched. As DNA, the CDR3 is TGTGCCAGCAGCTTTCGAGGGGGCGGAAACACCATATATTTT. It codes for CASSFRGGGNTIYF.

This sequence joins TRBV7-2 and TRBJ1-5, with D possibly matching TRBD1 (6 bases). This CDR3 comprises 17 residues. The V and J ends lost 0 bases and 0 bases respectively, with 12 bases between them. The germline V gene has CDR1 SGHTA and CDR2 FQGNSA. The CDR3 reads CASSLAADSYSNQPQHF. CDR3 DNA: TGTGCCAGCAGCTTAGCCGCGGACAGTTATAGCAATCAGCCCCAGCATTTT.

The rearrangement uses TRBV6-5 and TRBJ1-4, with 9 bases that match TRBD1. Germline loops: CDR1 MNHEY, CDR2 SVGAGI. The CDR3 runs 15 residues. V trimming: 6 bases; J trimming: 0 bases; junction bases outside the gene matches: 2. The CDR3 spells CASRTGGTTNEKLFF. The CDR3 nucleotides read TGTGCCAGCAGGACAGGGGGAACAACTAATGAAAAACTGTTTTTT.

The chain uses TRBV7-8 and TRBJ1-2; 7 bases map to TRBD1. Per germline, CDR1 SGHVS and CDR2 FQNEAQ. The length of the CDR3 is 14 residues. Trimming cost V 5 bases and J 3 bases; bases outside gene matches: 6. CDR3 nucleotide sequence: TGTGCCAGCAGCCCGACAGGGAGGTACTATGGCTACACCTTC. Translation gives CASSPTGRYYGYTF.

The chain has TRBV6-5 and TRBJ2-5, with 7 bases matching TRBD1. V was pared by 5 bases and J by 5 bases, with 11 bases of the junction left unmatched. The CDR3 is 15 amino acids. The germline V gene encodes CDR1 MNHEY and CDR2 SVGAGI. The DNA for the CDR3 is TGTGCCAGCAGTCGGGATCCTCTAGGGGGCGAGACCCAGTACTTC. Translated, it gives CASSRDPLGGETQYF.

The CDR3: CASSLSPAVTQYF. The CDR3 DNA is TGTGCCAGCAGCTTATCGCCTGCAGTGACGCAGTATTTT. The V and J genes are TRBV7-9 and TRBJ2-3; no clear D. V was clipped by 2 bases and J by 9 bases, with 12 bases between them. CDR1 SEHNR and CDR2 FQNEAQ come from the germline V gene (reference sequence). The CDR3 extends over 13 amino acids. Drawing the rest from reference TRBV7-9 and TRBJ2-3, the complete variable domain is DTGVSQNPRHKITKRGQNVTFRCDPISEHNRLYWYRQTLGQGPEFLTYFQNEAQLEKSRLLSDRFSAERPKGSFSTLEIQRTEQGDSAMYLCASSLSPAVTQYFGPGTRLTVL.

The chain combines TRBV18 with TRBJ2-2, with unresolved D. Germline V gene data show CDR1 as KGHSH and CDR2 as LQKENI. The germline V and J ends were trimmed by 2 bases and 1 base, with 8 bases remaining between them. The CDR3 is made up of 15 amino acids. The CDR3 region has the DNA TGTGCCAGCTCACCAAATTTAGGGAACACCGGGGAGCTGTTTTTT. It encodes CASSPNLGNTGELFF.